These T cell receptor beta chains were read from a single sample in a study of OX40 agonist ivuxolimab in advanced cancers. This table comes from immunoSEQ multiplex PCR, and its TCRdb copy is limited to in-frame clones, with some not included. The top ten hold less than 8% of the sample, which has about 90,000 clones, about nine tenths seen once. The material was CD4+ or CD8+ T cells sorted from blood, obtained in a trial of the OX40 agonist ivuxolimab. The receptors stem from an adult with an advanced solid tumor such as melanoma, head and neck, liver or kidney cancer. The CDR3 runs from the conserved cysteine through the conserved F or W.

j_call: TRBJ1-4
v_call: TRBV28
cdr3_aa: CASRTGGAKTNEKLFF

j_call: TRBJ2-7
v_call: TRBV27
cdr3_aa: CASSLELAGGWFWYEQYF

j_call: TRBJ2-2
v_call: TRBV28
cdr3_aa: CASSPRTLAGAGELFF

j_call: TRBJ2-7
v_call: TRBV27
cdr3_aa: CASKQGHEQYF

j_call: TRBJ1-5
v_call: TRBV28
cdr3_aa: CASSPRGNQPQHF

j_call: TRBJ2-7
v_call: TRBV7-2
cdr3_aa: CASRLAAYEQYF

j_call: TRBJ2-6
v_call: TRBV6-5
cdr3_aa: CASSRKSSGANVLTF

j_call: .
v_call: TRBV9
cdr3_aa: CASSLASEPYEQYF

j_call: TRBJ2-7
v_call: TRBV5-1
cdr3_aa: CASSLSAGVAYEQYF

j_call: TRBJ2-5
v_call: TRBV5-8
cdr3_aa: CASSIAADRRDF

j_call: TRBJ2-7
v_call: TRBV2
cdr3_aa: CASIRGTGGSEQYF

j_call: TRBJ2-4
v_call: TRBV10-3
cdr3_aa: CAISDYREGKNIQYF

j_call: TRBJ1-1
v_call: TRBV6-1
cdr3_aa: CASSEPSQSTEAFF

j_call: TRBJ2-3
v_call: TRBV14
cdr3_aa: CASSQGSGGLGTDTQYF

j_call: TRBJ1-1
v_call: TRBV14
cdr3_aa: CASSPQLIMNTEAFF

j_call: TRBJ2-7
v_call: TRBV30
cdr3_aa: CASPIGSSYEQYF

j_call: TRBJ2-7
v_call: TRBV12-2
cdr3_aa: CASRLEAEPTYEQYF

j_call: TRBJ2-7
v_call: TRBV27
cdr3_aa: CASSSPTSYYEQYF

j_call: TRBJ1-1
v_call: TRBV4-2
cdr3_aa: CASSQRGAGNSLIGAFF

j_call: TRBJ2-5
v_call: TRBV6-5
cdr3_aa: CASGGGGLQETQYF

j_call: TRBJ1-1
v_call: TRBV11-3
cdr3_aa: CASSLAWGMNTEAFF

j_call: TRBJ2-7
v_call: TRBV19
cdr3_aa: CASSPSGYEQYF

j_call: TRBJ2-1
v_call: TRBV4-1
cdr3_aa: CASSPGLARYNEQFF

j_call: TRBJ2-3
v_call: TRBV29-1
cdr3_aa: CSVVLSGSTYTQYF

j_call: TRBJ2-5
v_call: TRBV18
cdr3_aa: CASSPKAVSGIQETQYF

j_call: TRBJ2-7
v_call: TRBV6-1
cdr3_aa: CASSELNEQYF

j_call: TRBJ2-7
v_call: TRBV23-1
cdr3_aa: CASPRPGDSYEQYF

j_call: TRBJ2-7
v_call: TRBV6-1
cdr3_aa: CASSGGQTYEQYF

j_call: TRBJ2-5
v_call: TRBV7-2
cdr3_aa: CASSLEGTSVETQYF

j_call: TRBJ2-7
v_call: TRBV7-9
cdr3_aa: CASSYTGTGLYEQYF

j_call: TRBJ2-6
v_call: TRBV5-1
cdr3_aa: CASSQDGAGANVLTF

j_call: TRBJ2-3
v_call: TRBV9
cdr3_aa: CASSLAGGFTDTQYF

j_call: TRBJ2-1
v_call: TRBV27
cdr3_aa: CASSFRGYNEQFF

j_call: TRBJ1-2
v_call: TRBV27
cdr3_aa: CATGAGEANYGYTF

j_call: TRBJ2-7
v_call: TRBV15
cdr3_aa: CATSRDPGATYEQYF

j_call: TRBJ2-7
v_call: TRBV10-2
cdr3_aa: CASSGATGGYEQYF

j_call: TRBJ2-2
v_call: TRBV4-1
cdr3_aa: CASSQKTGELFF

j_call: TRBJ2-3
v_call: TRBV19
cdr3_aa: CASSFGEPDTQYF

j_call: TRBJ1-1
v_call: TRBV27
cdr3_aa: CASSASTGGDAEAFF

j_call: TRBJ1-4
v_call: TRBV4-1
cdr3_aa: CASSQGQNNEKLFF